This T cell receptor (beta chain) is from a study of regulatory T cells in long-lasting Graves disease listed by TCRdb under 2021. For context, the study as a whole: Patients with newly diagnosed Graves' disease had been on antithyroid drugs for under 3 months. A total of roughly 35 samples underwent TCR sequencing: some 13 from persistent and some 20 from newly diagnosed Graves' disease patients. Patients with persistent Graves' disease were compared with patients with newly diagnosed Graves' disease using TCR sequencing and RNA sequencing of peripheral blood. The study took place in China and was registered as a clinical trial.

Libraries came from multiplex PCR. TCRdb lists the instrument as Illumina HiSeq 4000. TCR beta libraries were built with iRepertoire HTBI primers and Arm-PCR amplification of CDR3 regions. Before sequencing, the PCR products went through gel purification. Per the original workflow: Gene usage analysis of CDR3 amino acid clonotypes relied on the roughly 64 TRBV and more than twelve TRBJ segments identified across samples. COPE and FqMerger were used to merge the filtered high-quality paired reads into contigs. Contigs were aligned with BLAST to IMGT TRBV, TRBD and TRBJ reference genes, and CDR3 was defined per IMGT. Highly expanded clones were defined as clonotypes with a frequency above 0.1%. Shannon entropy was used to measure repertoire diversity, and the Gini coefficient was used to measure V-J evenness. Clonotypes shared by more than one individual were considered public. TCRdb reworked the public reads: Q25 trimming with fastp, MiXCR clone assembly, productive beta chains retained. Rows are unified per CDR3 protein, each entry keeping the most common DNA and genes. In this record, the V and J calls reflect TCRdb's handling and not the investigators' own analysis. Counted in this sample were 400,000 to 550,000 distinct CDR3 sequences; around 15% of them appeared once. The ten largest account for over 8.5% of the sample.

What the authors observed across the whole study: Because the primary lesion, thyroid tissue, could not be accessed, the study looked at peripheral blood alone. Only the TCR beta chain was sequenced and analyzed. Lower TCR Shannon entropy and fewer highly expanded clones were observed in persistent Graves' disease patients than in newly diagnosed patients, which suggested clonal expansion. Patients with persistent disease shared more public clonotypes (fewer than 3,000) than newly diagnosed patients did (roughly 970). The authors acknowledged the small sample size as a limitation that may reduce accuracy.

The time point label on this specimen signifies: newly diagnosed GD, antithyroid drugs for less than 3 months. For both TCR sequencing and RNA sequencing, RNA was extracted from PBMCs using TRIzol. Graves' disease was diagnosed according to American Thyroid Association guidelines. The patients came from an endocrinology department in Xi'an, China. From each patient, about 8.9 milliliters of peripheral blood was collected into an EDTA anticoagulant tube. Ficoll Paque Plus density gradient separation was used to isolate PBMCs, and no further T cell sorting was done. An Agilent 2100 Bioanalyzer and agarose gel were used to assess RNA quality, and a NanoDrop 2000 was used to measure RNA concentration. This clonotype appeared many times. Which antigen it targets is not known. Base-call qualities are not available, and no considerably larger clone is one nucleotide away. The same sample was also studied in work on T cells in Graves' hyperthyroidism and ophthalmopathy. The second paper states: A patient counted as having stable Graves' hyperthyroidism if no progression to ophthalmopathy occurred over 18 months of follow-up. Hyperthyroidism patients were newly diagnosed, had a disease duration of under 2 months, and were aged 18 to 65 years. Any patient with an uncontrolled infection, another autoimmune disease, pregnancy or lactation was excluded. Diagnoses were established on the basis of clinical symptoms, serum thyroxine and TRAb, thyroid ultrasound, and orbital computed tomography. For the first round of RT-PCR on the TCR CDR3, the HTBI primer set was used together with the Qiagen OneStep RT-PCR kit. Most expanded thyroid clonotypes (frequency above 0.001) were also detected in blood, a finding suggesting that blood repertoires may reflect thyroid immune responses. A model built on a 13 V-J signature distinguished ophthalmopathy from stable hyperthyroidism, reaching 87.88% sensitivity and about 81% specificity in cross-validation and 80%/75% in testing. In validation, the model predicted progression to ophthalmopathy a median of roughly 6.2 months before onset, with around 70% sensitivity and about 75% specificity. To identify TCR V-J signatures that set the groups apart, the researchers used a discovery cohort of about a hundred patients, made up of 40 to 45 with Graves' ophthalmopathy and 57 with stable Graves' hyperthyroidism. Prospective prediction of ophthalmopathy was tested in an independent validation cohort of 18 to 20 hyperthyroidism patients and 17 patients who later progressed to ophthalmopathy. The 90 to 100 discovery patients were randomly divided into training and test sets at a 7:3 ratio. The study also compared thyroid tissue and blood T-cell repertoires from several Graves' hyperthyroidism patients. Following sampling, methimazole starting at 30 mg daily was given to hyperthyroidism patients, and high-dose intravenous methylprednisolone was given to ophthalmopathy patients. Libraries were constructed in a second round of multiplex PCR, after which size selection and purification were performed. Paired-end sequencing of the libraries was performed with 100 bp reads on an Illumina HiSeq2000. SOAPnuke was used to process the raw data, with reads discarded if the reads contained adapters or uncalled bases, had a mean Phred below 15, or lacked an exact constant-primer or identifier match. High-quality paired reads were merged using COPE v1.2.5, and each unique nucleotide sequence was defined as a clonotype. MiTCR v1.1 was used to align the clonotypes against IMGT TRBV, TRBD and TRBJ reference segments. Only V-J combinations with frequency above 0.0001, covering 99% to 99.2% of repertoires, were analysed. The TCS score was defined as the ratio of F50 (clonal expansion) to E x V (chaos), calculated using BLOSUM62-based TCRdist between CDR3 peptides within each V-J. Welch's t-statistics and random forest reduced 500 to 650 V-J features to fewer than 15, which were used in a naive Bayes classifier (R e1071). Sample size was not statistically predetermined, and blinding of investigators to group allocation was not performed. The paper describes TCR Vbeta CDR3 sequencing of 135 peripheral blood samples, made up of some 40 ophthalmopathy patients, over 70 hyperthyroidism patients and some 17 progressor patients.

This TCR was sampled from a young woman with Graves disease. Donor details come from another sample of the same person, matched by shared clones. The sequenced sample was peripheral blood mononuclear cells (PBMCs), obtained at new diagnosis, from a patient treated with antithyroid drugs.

Here is the DNA: TGTGCCAGCATCAACTTAGATGAGCAGTTCTTC. Protein translation: CASINLDEQFF. The chain is encoded by TRBV28 joined to TRBJ2-1; the D gene remains uncertain. Trimming removed 7 bases from V and 8 bases from J, leaving 9 bases between the germline ends. Its CDR3 holds 11 amino acids, cysteine through phenylalanine. The sequence is cut down to CDR3 DNA, 33 bases in frame from base 1. CDR1 and CDR2 were assigned from the germline V gene as MDHEN and SYDVKM.